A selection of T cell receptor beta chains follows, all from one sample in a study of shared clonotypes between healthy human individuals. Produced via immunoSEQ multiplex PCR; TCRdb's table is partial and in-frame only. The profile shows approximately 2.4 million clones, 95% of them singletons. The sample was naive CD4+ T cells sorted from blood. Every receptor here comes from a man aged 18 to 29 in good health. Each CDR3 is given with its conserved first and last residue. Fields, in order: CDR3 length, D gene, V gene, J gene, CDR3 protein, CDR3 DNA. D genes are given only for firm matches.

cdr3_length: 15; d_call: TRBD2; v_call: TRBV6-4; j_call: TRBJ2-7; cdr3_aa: CASTRKREGPHEQYF; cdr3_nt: TGTGCCAGCACACGAAAGCGGGAGGGCCCCCACGAGCAGTACTTC
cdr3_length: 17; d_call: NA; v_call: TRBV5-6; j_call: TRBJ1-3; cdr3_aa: CASSLYREYYSGNTIYF; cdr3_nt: TGTGCCAGCAGCTTATACAGGGAATACTACTCTGGAAACACCATATATTTT
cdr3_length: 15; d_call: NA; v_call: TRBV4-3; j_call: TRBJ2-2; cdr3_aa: CASSRQRVMGGELFF; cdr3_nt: TGCGCCAGCAGCCGCCAGCGGGTCATGGGAGGGGAGCTGTTTTTT
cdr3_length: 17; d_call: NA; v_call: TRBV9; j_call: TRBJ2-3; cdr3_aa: CASSVGVGFKNTDTQYF; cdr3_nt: TGTGCCAGCAGCGTTGGCGTCGGTTTTAAGAACACAGATACGCAGTATTTT
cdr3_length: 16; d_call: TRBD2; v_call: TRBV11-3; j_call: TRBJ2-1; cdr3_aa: CASSPRNQREGGEQFF; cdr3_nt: TGTGCCAGCAGCCCTAGGAACCAGCGGGAGGGCGGTGAGCAGTTCTTC
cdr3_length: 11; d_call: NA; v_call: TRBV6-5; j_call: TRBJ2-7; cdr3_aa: CASGSSYEQYF; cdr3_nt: TGTGCCAGCGGGAGCTCCTACGAGCAGTACTTC
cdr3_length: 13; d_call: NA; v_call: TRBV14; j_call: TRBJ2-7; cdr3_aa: CASSQEVGGTQYF; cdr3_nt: TGTGCCAGCAGCCAAGAGGTAGGGGGGACGCAGTACTTC
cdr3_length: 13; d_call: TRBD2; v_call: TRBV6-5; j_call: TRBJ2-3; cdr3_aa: CASTGGSTNTQYF; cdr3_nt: TGTGCCAGCACTGGCGGGAGCACAAATACGCAGTATTTT
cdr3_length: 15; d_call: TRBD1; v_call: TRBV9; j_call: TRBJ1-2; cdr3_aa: CASSPVDRGPSGYTF; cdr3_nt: TGTGCCAGCAGCCCCGTGGACAGGGGCCCCTCGGGCTACACCTTC
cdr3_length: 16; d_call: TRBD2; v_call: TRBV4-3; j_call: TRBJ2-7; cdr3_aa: CASSHRTSGSLYEQYF; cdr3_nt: TGCGCCAGCAGCCATCGGACTAGCGGGAGCCTATACGAGCAGTACTTC
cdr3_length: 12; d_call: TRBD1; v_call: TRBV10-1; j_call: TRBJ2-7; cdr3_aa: CASSLQGGEQYF; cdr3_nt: TGCGCCAGCAGTCTACAGGGGGGTGAGCAGTACTTC
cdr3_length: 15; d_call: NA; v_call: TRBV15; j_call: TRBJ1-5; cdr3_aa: CATSRDRYGNQPQHF; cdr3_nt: TGTGCCACCAGCAGAGACAGGTATGGCAATCAGCCCCAGCATTTT
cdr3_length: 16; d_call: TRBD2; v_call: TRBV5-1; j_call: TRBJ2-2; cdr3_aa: CASSLGLAGFTGELFF; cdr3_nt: TGCGCCAGCAGCCTGGGACTAGCGGGGTTTACCGGGGAGCTGTTTTTT
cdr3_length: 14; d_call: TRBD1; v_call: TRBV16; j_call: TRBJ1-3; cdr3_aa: CASSRDSSGNTIYF; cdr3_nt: TGTGCCAGCAGCCGGGACAGCTCTGGAAACACCATATATTTT
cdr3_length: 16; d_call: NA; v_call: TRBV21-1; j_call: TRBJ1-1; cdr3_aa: CASSKAGDPEGTEAFF; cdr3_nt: TGTGCCAGCAGCAAAGCAGGGGACCCAGAGGGCACTGAAGCTTTCTTT
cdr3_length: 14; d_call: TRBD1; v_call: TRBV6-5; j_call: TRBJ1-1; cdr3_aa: CASSYITRGSEAFF; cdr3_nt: TGTGCCAGCAGTTACATTACCAGGGGGTCTGAAGCTTTCTTT
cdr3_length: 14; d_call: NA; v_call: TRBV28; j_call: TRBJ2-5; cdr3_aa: CASSLSTRGETQYF; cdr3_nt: TGTGCCAGCAGTTTATCGACTAGGGGAGAGACCCAGTACTTC
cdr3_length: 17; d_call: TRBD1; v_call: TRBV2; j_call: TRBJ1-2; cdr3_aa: CASSGRGRQGKNYGYTF; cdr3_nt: TGTGCCAGCAGTGGGCGGGGTCGACAGGGGAAAAACTATGGCTACACCTTC
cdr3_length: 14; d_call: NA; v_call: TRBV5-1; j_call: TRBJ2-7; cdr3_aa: CASSQIGAGYEQYF; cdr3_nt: TGCGCCAGCAGCCAGATAGGGGCTGGGTACGAGCAGTACTTC
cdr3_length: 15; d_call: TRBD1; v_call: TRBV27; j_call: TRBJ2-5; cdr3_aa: CASSSGQGARGTQYF; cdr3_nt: TGTGCCAGCAGTTCCGGACAGGGGGCGAGAGGGACCCAGTACTTC
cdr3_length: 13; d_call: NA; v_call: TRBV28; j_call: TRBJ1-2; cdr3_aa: CASLDPRNYGYTF; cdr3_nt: TGTGCCAGCCTAGACCCACGAAACTATGGCTACACCTTC
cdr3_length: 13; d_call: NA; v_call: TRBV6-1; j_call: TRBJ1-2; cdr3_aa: CASSDRPWGGYTF; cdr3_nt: TGTGCCAGCAGTGACCGACCCTGGGGCGGCTACACCTTC
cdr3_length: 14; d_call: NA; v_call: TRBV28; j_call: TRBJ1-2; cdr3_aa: CASGQVVKAGGYTF; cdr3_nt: TGTGCCAGTGGACAAGTCGTAAAGGCCGGTGGCTACACCTTC
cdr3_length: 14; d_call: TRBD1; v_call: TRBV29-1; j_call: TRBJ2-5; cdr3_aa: CSGARWTGQETQYF; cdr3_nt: TGCAGCGGGGCCCGCTGGACAGGACAAGAGACCCAGTACTTC
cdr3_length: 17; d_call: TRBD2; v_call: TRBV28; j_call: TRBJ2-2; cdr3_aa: CASSLSPRGGHTGELFF; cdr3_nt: TGTGCCAGCAGTTTATCCCCCCGGGGGGGCCACACCGGGGAGCTGTTTTTT
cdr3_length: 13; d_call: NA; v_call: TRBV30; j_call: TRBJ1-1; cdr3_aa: CAWRRQVNTEAFF; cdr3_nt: TGTGCCTGGAGGAGACAGGTGAACACTGAAGCTTTCTTT